The clone carrying this T cell receptor (beta chain) was counted a few times. The antigen is undetermined. The CDR3 covers 13 residues. Deletions cut 8 bases from V and 0 bases from J, with 12 bases between. Germline V gives CDR1 SQVTM, CDR2 ANQGSEA. These data originate in a study of beta chain features in type 1 diabetes. The wider study: In all, 107,917,701 sorted cells from all samples were analyzed. Study-level points and caveats: Shorter TCRB CDR3s, moderately but significantly so, were found in Type 1 diabetes patients in all four CD4+ subsets. VDJ junctions from type 1 diabetes patients carried fewer insertions and larger deletions. It was not settled here whether HLA type affects TCRB rearrangement.

Expressed TCRB transcripts were sequenced, since all the RNA that had been isolated was reverse transcribed. Produced via immunoSEQ multiplex PCR; TCRdb's table is partial and in-frame only. The repertoire includes some 370,000 clones, 9.5% to 10% of them detected once, and about 0.6% sits in the top ten. What was sequenced was central memory CD4+ T cells from blood. This clonotype was sampled from a man in his thirties or forties with type 1 diabetes. The chain recombines TRBV29-1 with TRBJ2-3; no clear D gene. CDR3 in DNA: TGCAGCAAGTACCACGGGAGCACAGATACGCAGTATTTT. Encoded protein: CSKYHGSTDTQYF.